This TCR beta chain came from a study of OX40 agonist ivuxolimab in advanced cancers. As for the study in general: All patients had ivuxolimab intravenously every 2 weeks at 0.01 to 10 mg/kg. The study, taken as a whole, reports: At 0.1 to 3.0 mg/kg, CD4+ and CD8+ blood T cells expanded clonally by week 6.

The method was immunoSEQ multiplex PCR; TCRdb's version includes in-frame clones alone and lacks a portion of them. The data contain some 55,000 clones, approximately 75% of them singletons. On this clone: The antigen remains undetermined.

This CDR3 contains 11 residues. The germline V gene has CDR1 GTSNPN and CDR2 SVGIG (reference sequence). V lost 1 base and J lost 13, with 11 bases in between. This clonotype was obtained from an adult with an advanced solid tumor such as melanoma, head and neck, liver or kidney cancer. The chain couples TRBV30 to TRBJ2-1; D not certain. This sample comprised CD4+ or CD8+ T cells sorted from blood, obtained in a trial of the OX40 agonist ivuxolimab. The CDR3 reads CAWSDQFYQFF. The CDR3 DNA follows: TGTGCCTGGAGTGACCAATTTTACCAGTTCTTC.